The 26 T cell receptor beta chains reported below all come from one sample, sequenced in a study of cytomegalovirus exposure and HLA in healthy donors. A multiplex PCR was run with 60 Vbeta primers and 13 Jbeta primers. Profiled with immunoSEQ multiplex PCR; TCRdb holds only in-frame clones, not every one. The sample lists roughly 180,000 clones, 82% seen once, with roughly 1.4% in the top ten. Sequencing used PBMCs. The receptor source for this set is a man aged 40-49 years in good health and CMV-seronegative.

V gene TRBV29-1 combines with J gene TRBJ2-3, with D possibly matching TRBD2 (6 bases). V shed 4 bases and J shed 6 bases, with 17 bases lying between them. This CDR3 contains 14 residues. Germline V gene lookup returns CDR1 SQVTM and CDR2 ANQGSEA. CDR3 DNA: TGCAGCGTTGGGGGAGGACGGGACTCTGATACGCAGTATTTT. It encodes CSVGGGRDSDTQYF.

The CDR3 is CASSLDGRNYGYTF. The CDR3 bases are TGCGCCAGCAGCTTGGACGGGAGGAACTATGGCTACACCTTC. This chain connects TRBV5-1 to TRBJ1-2; D is unresolved. Germline CDR1 reads SGHRS; CDR2 reads YFSETQ. V dropped 0 bases and J dropped 2 bases, with 8 bases sitting between them. This CDR3 contains 14 residues.

The gene calls are TRBV27 and TRBJ2-7; possibly TRBD2 for D (5 bases). The CDR3 covers 13 residues. Trimming took off 5 bases at V and 5 bases at J, with 13 bases between the two ends. Germline CDR1 is MNHEY and CDR2 is SMNVEV (reference sequence). In nucleotides, the CDR3 is TGTGCCAGCAGTATCGGCTCTAGCAACGAGCAGTACTTC. Residues: CASSIGSSNEQYF.

The chain has TRBV6-5 and TRBJ1-5; 7 bases align to TRBD1. The CDR3 has 15 amino acids. From germline, CDR1 is MNHEY and CDR2 SVGAGI. The trim removed 0 bases at V and 5 bases at J, leaving 4 bases unmatched. The CDR3 DNA reads as TGTGCCAGCAGTTACTCGACAGGGTCCGATCAGCCCCAGCATTTT. It specifies CASSYSTGSDQPQHF.

This clone was counted between two and nine times. This rearrangement joins TRBV6-5 to TRBJ2-1, with 14 bases fitting TRBD2. This CDR3 spans 15 amino acids. Germline trimming cut 6 bases from V and 4 bases from J; bases unmatched to any gene: 2. The germline V gene encodes CDR1 MNHEY and CDR2 SVGAGI. CDR3 sequence reads: CASSRTSGRYNEQFF. DNA of the CDR3: TGTGCCAGCAGCCGGACTAGCGGGAGGTACAATGAGCAGTTCTTC.

The chain carries TRBV11-3 and TRBJ2-7; D perhaps matches TRBD2 (5 bases). CDR3 length: 13 amino acids. V was pared by 1 base and J by 5 bases, with 9 bases between. Germline CDR1 SGHNT, CDR2 YENEEA. CDR3 loop: CASSLGGRNEQYF. Written as DNA, the CDR3 is TGTGCCAGCAGCTTAGGAGGGCGAAACGAGCAGTACTTC.

This rearrangement joins TRBV11-2 to TRBJ1-1, with TRBD1 identical over 10 bases. The V segment lost 5 bases and the J segment 3 bases; nucleotides outside the gene matches: 9. Looked up from germline, CDR1 is SGHAT and CDR2 is FQNNGV. This CDR3 has 16 amino acids. The CDR3 DNA sequence: TGTGCCAGCAGCCGACAGGGGGCGGGAAGGTACACTGAAGCTTTCTTT. Protein: CASSRQGAGRYTEAFF.

V gene TRBV28 combines with J gene TRBJ2-7; D is possibly TRBD1 (5 bases). V dropped 6 bases and J dropped 0 bases, with 15 bases sitting between them. The CDR3 runs to 15 residues. CDR1 and CDR2 (germline): MDHEN, SYDVKM. Written as DNA, the CDR3 is TGTGCCAGCAGACCTACAGGTTCCTTCTCCTACGAGCAGTACTTC. It yields the protein CASRPTGSFSYEQYF.

In its sample, this clone was seen once. This rearrangement joins TRBV7-2 to TRBJ1-4; weak D call: TRBD1 (5 bases). V shed 3 bases and J shed 7 bases, with 12 bases lying between them. This CDR3 region has 14 residues. Germline V gene sequence: CDR1 SGHTA, CDR2 FQGNSA. The CDR3 DNA sequence: TGTGCCAGCAGCTTTTCAGGGTCCGGTGAAAAACTGTTTTTT. Encoded protein: CASSFSGSGEKLFF.

CDR3 sequence (DNA): TGCGCCAGCAGCCCGAGCGGGGGGCGGAGGGAGCAGTACTTC. Protein sequence: CASSPSGGRREQYF. V gene TRBV4-3 combines with J gene TRBJ2-7, with 9 bases matching TRBD2. The germline gives CDR1 LGHNA, CDR2 YSLEER. The CDR3 loop spans 14 amino acids. V trimming: 4 bases; J trimming: 7 bases; junction bases outside the gene matches: 8.

The chain links TRBV11-3 to TRBJ1-2; D gene unclear. The CDR3 consists of 12 residues. Per germline, CDR1 SGHNT and CDR2 YENEEA. V was trimmed by 6 bases and J by 4 bases, leaving 9 bases between them. The CDR3 sequence: CASSYSSYGYTF. The CDR3 nucleotides are TGTGCCAGCAGTTACTCCTCCTATGGCTACACCTTC.

The chain employs TRBV7-3 and TRBJ1-2; 10 bases align to TRBD1. There are 16 residues in the CDR3. From germline, CDR1 is SGHTA and CDR2 FQGTGA. Trimming at V came to 3 bases and at J to 2 bases, leaving 6 bases not matched to a gene. The CDR3 reads CASSFGGTGANYGYTF. As DNA, the CDR3 is TGTGCCAGCAGCTTCGGGGGGACAGGGGCCAACTATGGCTACACCTTC. The whole variable domain, filled in from reference TRBV7-3 and TRBJ1-2, reads GAGVSQTPSNKVTEKGKYVELRCDPISGHTALYWYRQSLGQGPEFLIYFQGTGAADDSGLPNDRFFAVRPEGSVSTLKIQRTERGDSAVYLCASSFGGTGANYGYTFGSGTRLTVV.

This clone was observed a few times. CDR3 sequence reads: CASSVFEGQAYGYTF. CDR3 DNA sequence: TGTGCCAGCAGTGTTTTTGAGGGACAGGCCTATGGCTACACCTTC. This chain connects TRBV6-1 to TRBJ1-2; 8 positions agree with TRBD1. CDR1 is MNHNS and CDR2 is SASEGT in the germline V gene. J was trimmed by 4 bases and V by 4 bases; bases with no gene match: 8. CDR3 size: 15 residues.

The V call is TRBV4-1, the J call TRBJ2-1, with D possibly being TRBD2 (6 bases). The CDR3 sequence is 14 residues long. The V gene's germline CDR1 is MGHRA and CDR2 YSYEKL. V was pared by 1 base and J by 9 bases, with 13 bases between. The CDR3, as DNA: TGCGCCAGCAGCCAAGGGGAGGCAAGTCCTGAGCAGTTCTTC. Translating gives CASSQGEASPEQFF.

This chain uses TRBV2 with TRBJ2-1; 14 nucleotides line up with TRBD2. CDR1 and CDR2 (germline): SNHLY, FYNNEI. V gave up 6 bases and J gave up 4 bases; unmatched junction bases: 8. The CDR3 extends over 17 amino acids. Written as DNA, the CDR3 is TGTGCCAGCAGAGTTAGACTAGCGGGGGGGAAGTACAATGAGCAGTTCTTC. As protein: CASRVRLAGGKYNEQFF. Full variable domain (rest looked up from reference TRBV2 and TRBJ2-1): EPEVTQTPSHQVTQMGQEVILRCVPISNHLYFYWYRQILGQKVEFLVSFYNNEISEKSEIFDDQFSVERPDGSNFTLKIRSTKLEDSAMYFCASRVRLAGGKYNEQFFGPGTRLTVL.

In its sample, this clone was seen once. The gene calls are TRBV4-3 and TRBJ2-3; 9 positions agree with TRBD2. In germline, CDR1 is LGHNA, CDR2 YSLEER. Trimming at V came to 1 base and at J to 1 base, leaving 6 bases not matched to a gene. The length of the CDR3 is 17 residues. The CDR3 region is CASSQVVSGRGTDTQYF. CDR3 nucleotide sequence: TGCGCCAGCAGCCAAGTCGTTAGCGGGAGAGGCACAGATACGCAGTATTTT.

The chain couples TRBV6-6 to TRBJ2-3, with D possibly TRBD2 on 5 matching bases. Trimming cost V 0 bases and J 8 bases, with 6 bases left between them. This CDR3 region has 12 residues. Germline V gives CDR1 MNHNY, CDR2 SVGAGI (reference sequence). The CDR3: CASSYSAGTQYF. The CDR3 DNA reads as TGTGCCAGCAGTTACTCCGCGGGTACGCAGTATTTT.

The chain links TRBV7-2 to TRBJ2-2; tentative D call: TRBD1 (5 bases). Deletions cut 2 bases from V and 8 bases from J, with 27 bases between. The CDR3 contains 19 residues. Germline V gene data show CDR1 as SGHTA and CDR2 as FQGNSA. CDR3 DNA sequence: TGTGCCAGCAGCTTACGCGTGCCGCAGGGAAATATCATCCGGGGGGAGCTGTTTTTT. It yields the protein CASSLRVPQGNIIRGELFF.

This chain uses TRBV19 with TRBJ2-2; D ambiguous. Trimming took off 4 bases at V and 0 bases at J, with 9 bases between the two ends. This CDR3 has 15 amino acids. In germline, CDR1 is LNHDA, CDR2 SQIVND (reference sequence). The CDR3 sequence: CASSNPDSNTGELFF. In nucleotides, the CDR3 is TGTGCCAGTAGTAATCCAGACTCGAACACCGGGGAGCTGTTTTTT.

This chain uses TRBV9 with TRBJ2-1, with 10 bases lining up with TRBD2. The CDR3 covers 16 residues. CDR1 is SGDLS, CDR2 YYNGEE, per germline. The trim removed 3 bases at V and 7 bases at J, leaving 10 bases unmatched. The DNA for the CDR3 is TGTGCCAGCAGCGCCCTCCCTAGCGGGAGCCATAATGAGCAGTTCTTC. Protein product: CASSALPSGSHNEQFF.

This clone was seen a few times. The V call is TRBV28, the J call TRBJ2-5; 7 bases map to TRBD2. J gave up 4 bases and V 3 bases, and 11 bases lay outside the gene matches. The V gene's germline CDR1 is MDHEN and CDR2 SYDVKM. This CDR3 has 16 residues. CDR3 region: CASSLAQRGGLETQYF. The CDR3 DNA is TGTGCCAGCAGTTTGGCCCAGCGGGGTGGGTTAGAGACCCAGTACTTC.

Only a few counts were recorded for this clone. J is TRBJ2-7 and V is TRBV5-4; possibly TRBD1 for D (6 bases). There are 14 residues in the CDR3. The germline gives CDR1 SGHNT, CDR2 YYREEE (reference sequence). V lost 7 bases, J lost 3 bases, and 17 bases lay in between. This CDR3 reads CASERTVGLYEQYF. The CDR3 DNA reads as TGTGCCAGCGAGAGGACAGTGGGTCTCTACGAGCAGTACTTC.

J is TRBJ2-1 and V is TRBV28; 11 bases fit TRBD2. CDR3 size: 19 residues. After removal of 3 bases from V and 4 bases from J, the junction contained 14 bases not matched to a gene. CDR1 MDHEN and CDR2 SYDVKM come from the germline V gene. CDR3: CASSFASGRTGFLYNEQFF. The DNA of the CDR3 is TGTGCCAGCAGTTTTGCTAGCGGGAGGACGGGGTTTCTGTACAATGAGCAGTTCTTC.

The chain carries TRBV6-5 and TRBJ1-5; possible D gene TRBD1, 6 bases. The CDR3 is 15 amino acids. V was cut by 6 bases and J by 7 bases, with 19 bases left in between. Germline loops: CDR1 MNHEY, CDR2 SVGAGI. The CDR3 here is CASRSDRSGGQPQHF. The CDR3 DNA reads TGTGCCAGCAGAAGCGACAGGAGTGGCGGACAGCCCCAGCATTTT.

The chain has TRBV7-9 and TRBJ1-3; 9 bases agree with TRBD1. CDR3 size: 16 residues. Germline CDR1 SEHNR, CDR2 FQNEAQ (reference sequence). Trimming removed 3 bases from V and 1 base from J; junction bases left unmatched: 4. The CDR3 DNA sequence: TGTGCCAGCAGCTTCCCGGGACAGGGTTCTGGAAACACCATATATTTT. This sequence encodes CASSFPGQGSGNTIYF. Full variable domain (rest looked up from reference TRBV7-9 and TRBJ1-3): DTGVSQNPRHKITKRGQNVTFRCDPISEHNRLYWYRQTLGQGPEFLTYFQNEAQLEKSRLLSDRFSAERPKGSFSTLEIQRTEQGDSAMYLCASSFPGQGSGNTIYFGEGSWLTVV.

The chain recombines TRBV7-3 with TRBJ2-2, with 7 bases lining up with TRBD2. Germline CDR1 reads SGHTA; CDR2 reads FQGTGA. With V trimmed by 5 bases and J by 5 bases, 8 bases remained unmatched. The CDR3 runs to 15 residues. The CDR3 bases are TGTGCCAGCAGCCCCGGGGCGGGAGCGACCGGGGAGCTGTTTTTT. Its protein product is CASSPGAGATGELFF.